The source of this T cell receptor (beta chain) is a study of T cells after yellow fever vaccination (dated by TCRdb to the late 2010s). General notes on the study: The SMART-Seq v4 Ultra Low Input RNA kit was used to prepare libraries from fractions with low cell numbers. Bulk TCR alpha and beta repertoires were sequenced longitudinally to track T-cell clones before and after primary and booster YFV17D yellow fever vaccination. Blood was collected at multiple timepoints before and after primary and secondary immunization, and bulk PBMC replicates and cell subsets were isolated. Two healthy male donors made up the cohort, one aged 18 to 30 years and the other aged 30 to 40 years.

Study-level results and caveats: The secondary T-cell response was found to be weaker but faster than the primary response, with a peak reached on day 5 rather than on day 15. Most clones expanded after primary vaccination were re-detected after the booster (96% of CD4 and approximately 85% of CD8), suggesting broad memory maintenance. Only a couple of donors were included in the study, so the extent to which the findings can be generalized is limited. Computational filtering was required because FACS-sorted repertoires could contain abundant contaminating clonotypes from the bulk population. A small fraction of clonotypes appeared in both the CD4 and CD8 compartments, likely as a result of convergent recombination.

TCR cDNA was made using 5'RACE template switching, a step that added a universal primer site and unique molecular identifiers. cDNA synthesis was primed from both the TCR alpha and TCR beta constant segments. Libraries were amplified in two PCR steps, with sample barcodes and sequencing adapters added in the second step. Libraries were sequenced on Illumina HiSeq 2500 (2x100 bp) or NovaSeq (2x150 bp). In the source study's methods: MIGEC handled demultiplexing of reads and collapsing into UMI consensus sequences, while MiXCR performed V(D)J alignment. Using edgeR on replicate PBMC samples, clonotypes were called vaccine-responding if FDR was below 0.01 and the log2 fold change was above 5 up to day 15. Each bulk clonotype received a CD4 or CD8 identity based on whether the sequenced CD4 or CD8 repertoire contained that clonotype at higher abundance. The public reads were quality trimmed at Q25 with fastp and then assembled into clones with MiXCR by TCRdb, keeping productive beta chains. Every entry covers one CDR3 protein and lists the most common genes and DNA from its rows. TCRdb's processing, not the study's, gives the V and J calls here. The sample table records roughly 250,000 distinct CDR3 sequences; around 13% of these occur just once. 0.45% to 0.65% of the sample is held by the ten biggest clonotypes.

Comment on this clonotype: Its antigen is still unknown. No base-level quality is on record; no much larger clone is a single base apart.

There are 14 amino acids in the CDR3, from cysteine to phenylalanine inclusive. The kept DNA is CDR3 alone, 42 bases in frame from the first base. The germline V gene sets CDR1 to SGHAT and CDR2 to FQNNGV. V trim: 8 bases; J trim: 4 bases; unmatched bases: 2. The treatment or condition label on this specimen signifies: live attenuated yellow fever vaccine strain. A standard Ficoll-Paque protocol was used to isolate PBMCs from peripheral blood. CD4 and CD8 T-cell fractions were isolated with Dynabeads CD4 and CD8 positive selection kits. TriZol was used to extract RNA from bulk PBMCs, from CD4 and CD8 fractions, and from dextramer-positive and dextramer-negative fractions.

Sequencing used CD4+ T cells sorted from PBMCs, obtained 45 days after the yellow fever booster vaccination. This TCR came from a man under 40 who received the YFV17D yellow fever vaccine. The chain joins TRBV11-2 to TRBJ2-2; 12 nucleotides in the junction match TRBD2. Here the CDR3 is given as CASPSGRGTGELFF. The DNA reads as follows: TGTGCCAGCCCTAGCGGGAGGGGCACCGGGGAGCTGTTTTTT.